This T cell receptor (beta chain) was sequenced during a study of blood T cell repertoires in COVID-19. TCRdb's table, derived via immunoSEQ multiplex PCR, lists solely in-frame clones and lacks some. The sample lists 250,000 to 300,000 clones, 90% occurring once. The CDR3 sequence is 15 residues long. Trimming stripped 0 bases from V and 2 bases from J, with 8 bases between. Germline V gene data show CDR1 as MNHEY and CDR2 as SVGEGT. This sequence joins TRBV6-2 or TRBV6-3 and TRBJ1-5, with D hard to call. Sequencing was carried out using PBMCs or T cells enriched from blood (not recorded which). The source of this sequence is a woman aged 25 to 39 who had recovered from COVID-19. CDR3: CASSYSPGGNQPQHF. DNA of the CDR3: TGTGCCAGCAGTTACTCTCCGGGAGGCAATCAGCCCCAGCATTTT.